This TCR beta chain was profiled in a study of CD8 T cells in Susac syndrome (dated by TCRdb to between 2019 and 2020). For context, the study as a whole: Whether CD8+ T cell activation and differentiation in Susac syndrome was antigen driven was tested using repertoire sequencing. The clonality of the CD8+ T cell repertoire was compared across approximately 12 healthy donors, some 14 Susac syndrome patients and 15 multiple sclerosis patients. Results and caveats for the whole study, not just this receptor: The TCR sequencing and HLA analysis was acknowledged to have included a relatively small number of individuals.

RNA was extracted using the RNeasy kit, and roughly 0.5 to 1 microgram was reverse transcribed with random hexamers. TCR beta CDR3 regions were amplified with the immunoSEQ multiplex PCR assay covering 54 Vbeta and 13 Jbeta segments. PCR amplification bias was corrected by using a synthetic template baseline for primer optimization and computational correction. The published analysis was carried out like this. Reads were annotated to V, D and J genes per IMGT and analyzed with immunoSEQ Analyzer, keeping only productive sequences. To calculate clonality, Shannon entropy was normalized by log2 of the number of productive unique sequences and then subtracted from one. For each patient and control, public and private clones were evaluated among the 100 most prevalent clones. Clones were defined as Susac-specific when absent from the healthy and MS cohorts, from about 970 published viral clones and from other ImmuneACCESS disease sequences. The raw public data were reprocessed by TCRdb itself: fastp quality trimming at Q25, MiXCR clonotype calling, in-frame beta chains only. A single entry per CDR3 protein holds the most common genes and DNA from its merged rows. For this entry, the V and J calls and clone size follow TCRdb and not the study's own pipeline. The sample table contains fewer than 300,000 distinct CDR3 sequences; only one count was recorded for 85% of them. The top ten clones comprise 0.11% of the sample.

Peripheral blood CD8+ and CD4+ T cells from healthy donors, Susac syndrome patients and multiple sclerosis patients were profiled by high-throughput TCR beta sequencing. The multiple sclerosis controls were treatment-naive patients whose relapsing-remitting disease, either stable or active, fulfilled the revised McDonald criteria. Bulk CD8+ and CD4+ T cells were purified by magnetic negative isolation, while CD8+ TEMRA cells were enriched using FACS. Blood was drawn into EDTA tubes, processed within 24 hours, and PBMCs were isolated by density gradient centrifugation. PBMCs intended for TCR sequencing were frozen in liquid nitrogen and were later thawed in a 37 degrees C water bath. Purity of sorted or isolated CD4+, CD8+ and CD8+ TEMRA cells was at least 90%. V loses 0 bases of germline sequence and J loses 4 bases, and the interval between the two ends is 7 bases. Via the germline V gene (reference sequence), CDR1 is MNHEY and CDR2 SMNVEV. The cysteine opens and the phenylalanine closes a CDR3 of 13 amino acids. Kept here is only the CDR3 DNA, which spans 39 bases and is read in frame from base 1.

Details on this clonotype: Its specific antigen is unknown. No qualities accompany the bases; no much larger clone lies one base away.

The V and J segments used are TRBV27 and TRBJ2-7; matching of 5 bases hints at TRBD1 as the D gene. This TCR was sampled from a human donor with multiple sclerosis. Sequenced sample: CD8+ T cells from PBMCs. CDR3 region: CASSLSPGYEQYF. The nucleotide sequence is given as TGTGCCAGCAGTTTATCCCCAGGGTACGAGCAGTACTTC.